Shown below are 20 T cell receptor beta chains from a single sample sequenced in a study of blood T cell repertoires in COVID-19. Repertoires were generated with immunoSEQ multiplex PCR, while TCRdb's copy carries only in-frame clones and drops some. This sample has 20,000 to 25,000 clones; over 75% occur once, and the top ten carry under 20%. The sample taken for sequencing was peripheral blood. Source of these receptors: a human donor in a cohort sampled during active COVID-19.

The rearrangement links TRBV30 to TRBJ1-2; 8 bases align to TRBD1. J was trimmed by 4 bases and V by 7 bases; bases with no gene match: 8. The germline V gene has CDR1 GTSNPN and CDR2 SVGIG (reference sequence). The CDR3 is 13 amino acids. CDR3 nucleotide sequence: TGTGCCTCCCGACAGGGGTCTCCCTATGGCTACACCTTC. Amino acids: CASRQGSPYGYTF.

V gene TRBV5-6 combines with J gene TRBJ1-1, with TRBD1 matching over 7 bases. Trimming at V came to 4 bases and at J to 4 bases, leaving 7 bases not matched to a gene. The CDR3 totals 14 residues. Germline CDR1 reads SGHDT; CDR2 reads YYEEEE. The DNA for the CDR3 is TGTGCCAGCAGCGTGAACAGGGGAGGCACTGAAGCTTTCTTT. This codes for CASSVNRGGTEAFF.

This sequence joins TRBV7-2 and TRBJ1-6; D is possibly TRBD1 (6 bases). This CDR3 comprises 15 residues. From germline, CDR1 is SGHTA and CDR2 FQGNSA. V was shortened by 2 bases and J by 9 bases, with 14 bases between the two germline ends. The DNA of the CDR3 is TGTGCCAGCAGCTTATTAGGTACAGGGAGTTCACCCCTCCACTTT. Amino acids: CASSLLGTGSSPLHF.

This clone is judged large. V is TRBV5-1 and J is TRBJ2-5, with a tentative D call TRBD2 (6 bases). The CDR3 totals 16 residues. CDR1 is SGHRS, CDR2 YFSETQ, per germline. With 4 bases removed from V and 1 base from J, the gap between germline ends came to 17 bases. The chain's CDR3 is CASSPGARGVQETQYF. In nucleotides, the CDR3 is TGCGCCAGCAGCCCGGGAGCCCGGGGCGTCCAAGAGACCCAGTACTTC.

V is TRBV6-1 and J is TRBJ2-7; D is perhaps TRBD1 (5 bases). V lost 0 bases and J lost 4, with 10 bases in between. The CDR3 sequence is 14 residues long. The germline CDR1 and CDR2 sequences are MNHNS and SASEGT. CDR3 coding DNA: TGTGCCAGCAGTGAAGCCGACAGCTTATACGAGCAGTACTTC. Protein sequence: CASSEADSLYEQYF.

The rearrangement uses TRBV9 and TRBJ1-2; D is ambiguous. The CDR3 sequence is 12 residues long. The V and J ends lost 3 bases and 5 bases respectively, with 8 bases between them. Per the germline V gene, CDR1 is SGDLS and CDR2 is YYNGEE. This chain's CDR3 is CASSAPGYGYTF. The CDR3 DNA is TGTGCCAGCAGCGCCCCGGGATATGGCTACACCTTC.

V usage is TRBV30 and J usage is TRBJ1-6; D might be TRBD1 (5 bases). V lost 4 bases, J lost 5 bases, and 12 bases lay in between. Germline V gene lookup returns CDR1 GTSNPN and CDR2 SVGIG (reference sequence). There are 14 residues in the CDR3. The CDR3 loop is CAWTSGGNNSPLHF. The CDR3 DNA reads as TGTGCCTGGACCTCGGGGGGAAATAATTCACCCCTCCACTTT.

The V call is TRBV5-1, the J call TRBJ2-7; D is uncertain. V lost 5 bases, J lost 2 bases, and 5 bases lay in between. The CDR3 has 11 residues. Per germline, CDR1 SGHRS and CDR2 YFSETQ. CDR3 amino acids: CASRHTYEQYF. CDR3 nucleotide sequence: TGCGCCAGCAGACACACCTACGAGCAGTACTTC.

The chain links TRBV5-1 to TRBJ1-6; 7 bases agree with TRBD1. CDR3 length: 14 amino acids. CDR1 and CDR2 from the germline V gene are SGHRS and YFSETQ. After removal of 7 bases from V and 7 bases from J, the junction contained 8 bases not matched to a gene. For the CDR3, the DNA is TGCGCCAGCGGCCAAGGACAGGCCAATTCACCCCTCCACTTT. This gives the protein CASGQGQANSPLHF.

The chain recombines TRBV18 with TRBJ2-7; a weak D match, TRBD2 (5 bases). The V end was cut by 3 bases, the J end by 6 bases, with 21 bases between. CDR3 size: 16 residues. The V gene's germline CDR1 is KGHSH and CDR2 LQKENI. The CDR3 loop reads CASSPEAGMGALEQYF. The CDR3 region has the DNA TGTGCCAGCTCACCGGAGGCCGGGATGGGAGCTCTCGAGCAGTACTTC.

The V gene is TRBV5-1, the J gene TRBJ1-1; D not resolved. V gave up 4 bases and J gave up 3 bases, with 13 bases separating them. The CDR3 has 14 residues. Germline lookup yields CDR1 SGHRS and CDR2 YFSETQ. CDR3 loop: CASSSGDGDTEAFF. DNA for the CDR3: TGCGCCAGCAGCAGCGGGGATGGTGACACTGAAGCTTTCTTT.

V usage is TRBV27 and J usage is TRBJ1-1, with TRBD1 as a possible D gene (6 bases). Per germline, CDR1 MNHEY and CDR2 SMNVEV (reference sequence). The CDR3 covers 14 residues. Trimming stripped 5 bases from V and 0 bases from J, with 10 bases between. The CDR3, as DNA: TGTGCCAGCAGTACGGGACATTTGAACACTGAAGCTTTCTTT. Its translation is CASSTGHLNTEAFF.

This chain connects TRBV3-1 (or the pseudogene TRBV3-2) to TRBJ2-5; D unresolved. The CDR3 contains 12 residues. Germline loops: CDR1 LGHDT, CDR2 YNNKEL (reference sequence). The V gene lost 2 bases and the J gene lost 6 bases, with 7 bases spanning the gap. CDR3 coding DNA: TGTGCCAGCAGCCAACCTAGTAAGACCCAGTACTTC. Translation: CASSQPSKTQYF.

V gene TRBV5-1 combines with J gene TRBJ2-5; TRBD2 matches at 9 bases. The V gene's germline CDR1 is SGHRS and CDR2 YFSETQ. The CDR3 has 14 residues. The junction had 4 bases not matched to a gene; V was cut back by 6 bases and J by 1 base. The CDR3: CASKRLAAQETQYF. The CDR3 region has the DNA TGCGCCAGCAAAAGACTAGCGGCCCAAGAGACCCAGTACTTC.

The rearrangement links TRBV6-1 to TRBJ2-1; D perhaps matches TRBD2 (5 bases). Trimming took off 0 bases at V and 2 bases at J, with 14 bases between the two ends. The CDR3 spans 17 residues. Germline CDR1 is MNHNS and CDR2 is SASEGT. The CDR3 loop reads CASSEATRSRAYNEQFF. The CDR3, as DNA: TGTGCCAGCAGTGAAGCCACGAGGTCGAGGGCCTACAATGAGCAGTTCTTC.

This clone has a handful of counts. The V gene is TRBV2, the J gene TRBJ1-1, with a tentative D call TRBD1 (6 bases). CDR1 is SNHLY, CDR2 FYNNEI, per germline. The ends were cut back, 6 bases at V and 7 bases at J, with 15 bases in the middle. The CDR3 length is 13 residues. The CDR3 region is CASSQGLGNEAFF. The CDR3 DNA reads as TGTGCCAGCAGCCAGGGGTTAGGTAATGAAGCTTTCTTT.

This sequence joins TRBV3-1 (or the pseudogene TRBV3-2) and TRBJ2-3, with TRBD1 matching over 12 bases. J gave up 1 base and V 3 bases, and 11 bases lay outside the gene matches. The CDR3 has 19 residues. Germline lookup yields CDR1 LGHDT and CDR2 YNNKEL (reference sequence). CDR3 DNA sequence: TGTGCCAGCAGCCATGCCGGGACAGGGGGCCGGGAACGCACAGATACGCAGTATTTT. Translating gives CASSHAGTGGRERTDTQYF.

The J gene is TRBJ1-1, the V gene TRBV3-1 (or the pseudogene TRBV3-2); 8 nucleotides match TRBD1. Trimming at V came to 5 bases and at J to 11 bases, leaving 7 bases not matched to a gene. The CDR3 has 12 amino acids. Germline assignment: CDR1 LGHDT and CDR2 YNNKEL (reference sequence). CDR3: CASSSGQAVAFF. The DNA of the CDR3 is TGTGCCAGCAGCTCGGGACAGGCCGTGGCTTTCTTT.

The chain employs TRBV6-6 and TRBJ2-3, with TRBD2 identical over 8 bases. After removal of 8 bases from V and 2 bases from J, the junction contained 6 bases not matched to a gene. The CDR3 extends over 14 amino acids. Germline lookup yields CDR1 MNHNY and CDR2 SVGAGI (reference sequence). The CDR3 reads CASVAGLNTDTQYF. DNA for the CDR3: TGTGCCAGCGTAGCGGGGCTTAACACAGATACGCAGTATTTT.

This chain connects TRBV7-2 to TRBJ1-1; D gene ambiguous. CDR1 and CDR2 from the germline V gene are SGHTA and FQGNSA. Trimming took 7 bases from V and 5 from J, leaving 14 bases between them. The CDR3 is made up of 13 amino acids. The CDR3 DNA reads TGTGCCAGCATCCAAACACCCGGGACTGAAGCTTTCTTT. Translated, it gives CASIQTPGTEAFF.